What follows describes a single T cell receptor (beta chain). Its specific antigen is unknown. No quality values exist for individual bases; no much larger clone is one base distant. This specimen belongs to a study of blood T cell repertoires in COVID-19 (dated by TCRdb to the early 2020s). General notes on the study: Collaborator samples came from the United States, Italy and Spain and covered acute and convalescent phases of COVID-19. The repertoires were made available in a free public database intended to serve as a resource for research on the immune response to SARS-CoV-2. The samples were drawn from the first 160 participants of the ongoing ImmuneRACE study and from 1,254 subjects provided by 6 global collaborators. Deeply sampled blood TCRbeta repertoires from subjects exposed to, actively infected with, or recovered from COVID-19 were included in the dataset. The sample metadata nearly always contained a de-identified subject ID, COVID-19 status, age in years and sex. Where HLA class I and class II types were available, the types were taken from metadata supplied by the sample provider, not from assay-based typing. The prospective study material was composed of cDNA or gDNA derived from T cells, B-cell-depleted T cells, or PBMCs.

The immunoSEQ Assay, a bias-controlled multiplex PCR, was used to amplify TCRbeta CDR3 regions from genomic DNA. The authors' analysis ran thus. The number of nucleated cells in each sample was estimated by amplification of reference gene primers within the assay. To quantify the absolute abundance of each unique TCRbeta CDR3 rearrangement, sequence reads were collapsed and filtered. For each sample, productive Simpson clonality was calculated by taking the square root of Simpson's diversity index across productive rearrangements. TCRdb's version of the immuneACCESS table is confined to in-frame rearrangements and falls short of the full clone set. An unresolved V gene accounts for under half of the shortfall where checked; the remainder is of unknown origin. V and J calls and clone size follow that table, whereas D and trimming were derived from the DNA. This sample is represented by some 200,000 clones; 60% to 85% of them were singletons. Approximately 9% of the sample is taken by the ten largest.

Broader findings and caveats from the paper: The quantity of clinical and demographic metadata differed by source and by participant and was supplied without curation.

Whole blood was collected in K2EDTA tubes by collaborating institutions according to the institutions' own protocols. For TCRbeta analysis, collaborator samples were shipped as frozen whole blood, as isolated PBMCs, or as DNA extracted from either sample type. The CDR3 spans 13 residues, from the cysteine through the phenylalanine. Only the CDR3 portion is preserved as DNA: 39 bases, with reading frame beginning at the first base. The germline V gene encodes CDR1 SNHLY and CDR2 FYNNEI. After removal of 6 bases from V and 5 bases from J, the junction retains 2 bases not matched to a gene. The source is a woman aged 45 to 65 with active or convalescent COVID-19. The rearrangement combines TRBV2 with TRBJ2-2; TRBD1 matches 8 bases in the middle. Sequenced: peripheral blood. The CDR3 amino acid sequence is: CASSGQGTGELFF. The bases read TGTGCCAGCAGCGGACAGGGAACCGGGGAGCTGTTTTTT.